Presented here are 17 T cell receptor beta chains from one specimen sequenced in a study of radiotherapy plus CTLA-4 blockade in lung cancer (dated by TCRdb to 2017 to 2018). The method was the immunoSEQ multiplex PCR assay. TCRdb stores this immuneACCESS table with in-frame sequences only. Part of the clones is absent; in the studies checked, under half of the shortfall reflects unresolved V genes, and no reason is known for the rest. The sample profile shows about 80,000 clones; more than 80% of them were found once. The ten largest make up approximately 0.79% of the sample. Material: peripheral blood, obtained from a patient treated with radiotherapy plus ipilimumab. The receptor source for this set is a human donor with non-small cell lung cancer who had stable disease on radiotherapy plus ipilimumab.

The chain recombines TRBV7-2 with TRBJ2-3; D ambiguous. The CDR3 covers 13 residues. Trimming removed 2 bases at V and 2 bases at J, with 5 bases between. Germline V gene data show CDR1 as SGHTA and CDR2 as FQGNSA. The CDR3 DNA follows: TGTGCCAGCAGCTTAAGAAACACAGATACGCAGTATTTT. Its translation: CASSLRNTDTQYF.

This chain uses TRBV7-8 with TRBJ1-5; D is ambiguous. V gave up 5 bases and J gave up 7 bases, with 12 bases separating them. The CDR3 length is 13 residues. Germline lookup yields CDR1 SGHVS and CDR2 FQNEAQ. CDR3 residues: CASSLYRSQPQHF. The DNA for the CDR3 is TGTGCCAGCAGCCTTTATCGGAGCCAGCCCCAGCATTTT.

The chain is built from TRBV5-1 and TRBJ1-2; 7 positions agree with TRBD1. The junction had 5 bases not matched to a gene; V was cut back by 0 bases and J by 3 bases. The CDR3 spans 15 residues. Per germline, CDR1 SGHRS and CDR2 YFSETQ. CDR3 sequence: CASSLAEGAHYGYTF. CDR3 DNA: TGCGCCAGCAGCTTGGCGGAGGGGGCTCACTATGGCTACACCTTC. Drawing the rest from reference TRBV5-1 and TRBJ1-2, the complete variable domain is KAGVTQTPRYLIKTRGQQVTLSCSPISGHRSVSWYQQTPGQGLQFLFEYFSETQRNKGNFPGRFSGRQFSNSRSEMNVSTLELGDSALYLCASSLAEGAHYGYTFGSGTRLTVV.

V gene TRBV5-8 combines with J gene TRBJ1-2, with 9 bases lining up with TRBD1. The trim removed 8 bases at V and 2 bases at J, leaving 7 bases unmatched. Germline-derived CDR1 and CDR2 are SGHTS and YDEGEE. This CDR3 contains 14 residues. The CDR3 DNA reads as TGTGCCAGTCGAGGACAGGGGACAAACTATGGCTACACCTTC. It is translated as CASRGQGTNYGYTF.

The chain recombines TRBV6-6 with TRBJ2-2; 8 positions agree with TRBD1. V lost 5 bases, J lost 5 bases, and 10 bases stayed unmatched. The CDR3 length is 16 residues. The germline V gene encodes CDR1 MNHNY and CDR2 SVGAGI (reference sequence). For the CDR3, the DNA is TGTGCCAGCAGTAAACGGACAGGGTTAGAGACCGGGGAGCTGTTTTTT. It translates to CASSKRTGLETGELFF.

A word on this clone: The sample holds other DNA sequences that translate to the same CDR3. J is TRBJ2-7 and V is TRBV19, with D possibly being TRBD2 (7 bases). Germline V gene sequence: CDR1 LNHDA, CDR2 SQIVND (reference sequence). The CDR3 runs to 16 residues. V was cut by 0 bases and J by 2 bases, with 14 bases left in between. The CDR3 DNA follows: TGTGCCAGTAGTATAGAACGGCGGGGGCCCCCCTACGAGCAGTACTTC. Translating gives CASSIERRGPPYEQYF.

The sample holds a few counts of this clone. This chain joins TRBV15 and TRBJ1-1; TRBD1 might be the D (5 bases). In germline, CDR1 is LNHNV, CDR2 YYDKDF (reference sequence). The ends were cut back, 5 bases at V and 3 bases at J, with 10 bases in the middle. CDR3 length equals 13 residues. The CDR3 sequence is CATSHAGYTEAFF. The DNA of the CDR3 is TGTGCCACCAGCCACGCAGGGTACACTGAAGCTTTCTTT. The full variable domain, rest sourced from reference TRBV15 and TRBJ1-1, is DAMVIQNPRYQVTQFGKPVTLSCSQTLNHNVMYWYQQKSSQAPKLLFHYYDKDFNNEADTPDNFQSRRPNTSFCFLDIRSPGLGDTAMYLCATSHAGYTEAFFGQGTRLTVV.

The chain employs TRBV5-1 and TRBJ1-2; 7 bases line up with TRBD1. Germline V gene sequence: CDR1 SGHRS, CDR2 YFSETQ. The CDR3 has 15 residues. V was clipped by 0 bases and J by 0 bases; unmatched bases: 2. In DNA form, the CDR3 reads TGCGCCAGCAGCTTGGGGGGACAGACTAACTATGGCTACACCTTC. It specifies CASSLGGQTNYGYTF.

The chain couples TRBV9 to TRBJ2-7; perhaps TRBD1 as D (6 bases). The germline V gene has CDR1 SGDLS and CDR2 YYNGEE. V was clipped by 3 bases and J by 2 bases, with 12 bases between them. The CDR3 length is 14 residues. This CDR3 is CASSGRDTTYEQYF. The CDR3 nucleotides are TGTGCCAGCAGCGGCCGGGACACTACCTACGAGCAGTACTTC.

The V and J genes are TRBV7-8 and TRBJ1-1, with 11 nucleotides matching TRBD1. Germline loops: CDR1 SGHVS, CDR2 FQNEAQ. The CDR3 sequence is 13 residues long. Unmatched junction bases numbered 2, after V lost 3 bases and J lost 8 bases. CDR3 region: CASSFRTGGEAFF. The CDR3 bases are TGTGCCAGCAGCTTTAGGACAGGGGGCGAAGCTTTCTTT.

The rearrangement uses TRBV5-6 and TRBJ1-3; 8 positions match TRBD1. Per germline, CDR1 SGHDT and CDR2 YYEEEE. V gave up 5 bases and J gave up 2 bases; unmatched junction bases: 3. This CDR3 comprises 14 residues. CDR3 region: CASSPRGPGNTIYF. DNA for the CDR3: TGTGCCAGCAGTCCCAGGGGGCCTGGAAACACCATATATTTT.

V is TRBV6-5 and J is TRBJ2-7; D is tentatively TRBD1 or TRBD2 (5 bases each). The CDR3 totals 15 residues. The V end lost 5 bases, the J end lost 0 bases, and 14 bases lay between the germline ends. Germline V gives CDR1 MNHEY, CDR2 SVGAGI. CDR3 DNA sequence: TGTGCCAGCAGTACCCGGGACGGTAGCTCCTACGAGCAGTACTTC. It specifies CASSTRDGSSYEQYF.

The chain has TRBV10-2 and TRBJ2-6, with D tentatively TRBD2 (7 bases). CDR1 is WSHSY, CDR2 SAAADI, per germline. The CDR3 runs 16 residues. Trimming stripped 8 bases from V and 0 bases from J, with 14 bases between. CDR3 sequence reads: CASARGRGSGANVLTF. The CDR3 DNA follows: TGCGCCAGCGCGAGGGGGAGGGGCTCTGGGGCCAACGTCCTGACTTTC.

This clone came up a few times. The CDR3 is CATKRDSWGANVLTF. In DNA, the CDR3 is TGTGCCACAAAAAGGGATTCCTGGGGGGCCAACGTCCTGACTTTC. J is TRBJ2-6 and V is TRBV6-1; no reliable D call. Deletions cut 10 bases from V and 4 bases from J, with 17 bases between. CDR3 size: 15 residues. Germline CDR1 is MNHNS and CDR2 is SASEGT.

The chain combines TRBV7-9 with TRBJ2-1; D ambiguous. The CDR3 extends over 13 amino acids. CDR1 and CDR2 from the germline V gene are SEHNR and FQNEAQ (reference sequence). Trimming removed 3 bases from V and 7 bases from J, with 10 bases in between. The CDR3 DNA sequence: TGTGCCAGCAGCTTTGGCTATGAGAATGAGCAGTTCTTC. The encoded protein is CASSFGYENEQFF.

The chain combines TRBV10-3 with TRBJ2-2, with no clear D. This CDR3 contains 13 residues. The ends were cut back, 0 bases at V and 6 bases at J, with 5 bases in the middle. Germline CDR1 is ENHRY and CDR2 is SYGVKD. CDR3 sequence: CAISESQPGELFF. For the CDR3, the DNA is TGTGCCATCAGTGAGTCCCAGCCCGGGGAGCTGTTTTTT.

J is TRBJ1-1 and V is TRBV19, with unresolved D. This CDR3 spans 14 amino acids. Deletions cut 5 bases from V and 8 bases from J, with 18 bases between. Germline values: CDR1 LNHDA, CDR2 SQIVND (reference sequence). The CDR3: CASSVMIGRAEAFF. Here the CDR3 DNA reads TGTGCCAGTAGTGTTATGATTGGGCGCGCGGAAGCTTTCTTT.